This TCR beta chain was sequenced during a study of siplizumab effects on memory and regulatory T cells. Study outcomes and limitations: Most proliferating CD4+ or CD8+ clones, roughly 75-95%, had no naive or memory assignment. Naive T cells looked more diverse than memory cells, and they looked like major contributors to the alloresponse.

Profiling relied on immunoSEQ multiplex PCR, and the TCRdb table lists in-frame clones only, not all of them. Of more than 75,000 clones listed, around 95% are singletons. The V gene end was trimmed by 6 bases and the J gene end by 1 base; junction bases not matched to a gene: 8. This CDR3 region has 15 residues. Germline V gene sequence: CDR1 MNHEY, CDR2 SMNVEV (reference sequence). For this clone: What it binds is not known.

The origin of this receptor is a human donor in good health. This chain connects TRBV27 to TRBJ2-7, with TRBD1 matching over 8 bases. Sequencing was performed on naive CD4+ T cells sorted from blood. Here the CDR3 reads CASSLGQGRSYEQYF. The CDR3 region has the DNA TGTGCCAGCAGCCTCGGACAGGGAAGGTCCTACGAGCAGTACTTC.